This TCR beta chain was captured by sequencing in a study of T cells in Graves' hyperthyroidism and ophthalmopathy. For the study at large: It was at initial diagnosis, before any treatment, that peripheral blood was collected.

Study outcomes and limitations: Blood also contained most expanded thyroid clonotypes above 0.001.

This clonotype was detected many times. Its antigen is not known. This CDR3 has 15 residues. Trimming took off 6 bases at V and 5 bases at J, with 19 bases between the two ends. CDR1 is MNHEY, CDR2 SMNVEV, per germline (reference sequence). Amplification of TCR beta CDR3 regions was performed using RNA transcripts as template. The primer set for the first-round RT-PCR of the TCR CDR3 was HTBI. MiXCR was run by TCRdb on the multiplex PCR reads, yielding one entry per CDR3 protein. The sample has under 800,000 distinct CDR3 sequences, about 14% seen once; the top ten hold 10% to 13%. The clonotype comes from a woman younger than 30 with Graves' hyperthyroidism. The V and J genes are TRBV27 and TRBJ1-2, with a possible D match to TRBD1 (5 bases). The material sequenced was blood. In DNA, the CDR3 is TGTGCCAGCAGAGATGGACCAGGGACCGCATATGGCTACACCTTC. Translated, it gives CASRDGPGTAYGYTF.